This entry concerns a single T cell receptor beta chain. The sample originates from a study of T cell responses to AZD1222 COVID-19 vaccine. CDR3 length: 14 amino acids. CDR1 is WSHSY, CDR2 SAAADI, per germline. V lost 7 bases to trimming and J lost 2 bases; unmatched junction nucleotides: 5. The data were produced by immunoSEQ multiplex PCR, yet TCRdb's version contains in-frame clones alone and is incomplete. The data show around 140,000 clones, with around 90% seen just once and more than 4.5% held by the top ten. The V call is TRBV10-2, the J call TRBJ2-5; TRBD1 aligns across 9 bases. This specimen consisted of peripheral blood, obtained on day 0 of AZD1222 vaccination. This TCR was recovered from an adult in good health. CDR3 DNA sequence: TGCGCCAGCACCCGGGGGACAGGGCAAGAGACCCAGTACTTC. Protein sequence: CASTRGTGQETQYF.